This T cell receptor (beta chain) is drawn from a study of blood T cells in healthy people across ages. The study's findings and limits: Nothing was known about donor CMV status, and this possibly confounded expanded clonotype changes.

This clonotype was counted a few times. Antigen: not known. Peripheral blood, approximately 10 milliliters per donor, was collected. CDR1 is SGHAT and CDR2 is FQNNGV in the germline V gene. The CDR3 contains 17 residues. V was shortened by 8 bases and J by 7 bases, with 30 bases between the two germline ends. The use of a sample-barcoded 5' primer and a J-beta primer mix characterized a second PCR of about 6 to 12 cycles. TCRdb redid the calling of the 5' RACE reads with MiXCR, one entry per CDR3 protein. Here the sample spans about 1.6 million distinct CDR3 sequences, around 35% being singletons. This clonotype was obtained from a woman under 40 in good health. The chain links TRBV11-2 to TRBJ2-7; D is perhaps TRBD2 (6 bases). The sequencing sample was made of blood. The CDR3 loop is CASPPPDTAGLRGEQYF. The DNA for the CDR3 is TGTGCCAGCCCCCCCCCGGACACTGCGGGACTCCGTGGGGAGCAGTACTTC.